This is a list of T cell receptor beta chains from one sample in a study of blood T cell repertoires in COVID-19. This table comes from immunoSEQ multiplex PCR, and its TCRdb copy is limited to in-frame clones, with some not included. In the table there are 70,000 to 90,000 clones, about 79% of which are singletons. Sequenced material: peripheral blood. The receptors were sampled from a human donor in a cohort sampled during active COVID-19. Both conserved end residues are part of each CDR3. Each record gives: CDR3 protein, CDR3 DNA, CDR3 length, clone size, D gene, J gene, V gene. The D gene is left open where the match is weak. Not all rows give a size; the values are once, few, many and, for expanded clones, a class.

cdr3_aa: CASSLEGTGNTIYF; cdr3_nt: TGTGCCAGCAGCTTGGAGGGGACTGGAAACACCATATATTTT; cdr3_length: 14; clone_size: .; d_call: .; j_call: TRBJ1-3; v_call: TRBV5-8
cdr3_aa: CAWSGDRIKYF; cdr3_nt: TGTGCCTGGAGTGGGGACAGAATTAAGTATTTT; cdr3_length: 11; clone_size: .; d_call: TRBD1; j_call: TRBJ2-3; v_call: TRBV30
cdr3_aa: CASRPGDTEAFF; cdr3_nt: TGTGCCAGTAGACCAGGGGACACTGAAGCTTTCTTT; cdr3_length: 12; clone_size: .; d_call: .; j_call: TRBJ1-1; v_call: TRBV19
cdr3_aa: CASSPVRGQGYEQYF; cdr3_nt: TGTGCCAGCAGCCCGGTTAGGGGACAGGGTTACGAGCAGTACTTC; cdr3_length: 15; clone_size: .; d_call: TRBD1; j_call: TRBJ2-7; v_call: TRBV4-2
cdr3_aa: CAWTLSGGFWNEQFF; cdr3_nt: TGTGCCTGGACCCTCAGCGGGGGGTTCTGGAATGAGCAGTTCTTC; cdr3_length: 15; clone_size: .; d_call: TRBD2; j_call: TRBJ2-1; v_call: TRBV30
cdr3_aa: CASSRLAGGPTDTQYF; cdr3_nt: TGTGCCAGCAGTAGATTAGCGGGGGGGCCAACAGATACGCAGTATTTT; cdr3_length: 16; clone_size: .; d_call: TRBD2; j_call: TRBJ2-3; v_call: TRBV7-8
cdr3_aa: CASSNNYNEQFF; cdr3_nt: TGTGCCAGCAGTAACAACTACAATGAGCAGTTCTTC; cdr3_length: 12; clone_size: .; d_call: .; j_call: TRBJ2-1; v_call: TRBV2
cdr3_aa: CASSLAGEIVSPLHF; cdr3_nt: TGTGCCAGCAGTTTAGCGGGAGAAATTGTCTCACCCCTCCACTTT; cdr3_length: 15; clone_size: .; d_call: .; j_call: TRBJ1-6; v_call: TRBV27
cdr3_aa: CASSIGRGLTKETQYF; cdr3_nt: TGTGCCAGTAGTATAGGTAGGGGCTTAACTAAAGAGACCCAGTACTTC; cdr3_length: 16; clone_size: .; d_call: .; j_call: TRBJ2-5; v_call: TRBV19
cdr3_aa: CASSRPGQGANEQFF; cdr3_nt: TGTGCCAGCAGCCGCCCGGGACAGGGTGCTAATGAGCAGTTCTTC; cdr3_length: 15; clone_size: .; d_call: TRBD1; j_call: TRBJ2-1; v_call: TRBV5-4
cdr3_aa: CAISESLQISNYGYTF; cdr3_nt: TGTGCCATCAGTGAGTCCCTACAGATATCTAACTATGGCTACACCTTC; cdr3_length: 16; clone_size: once; d_call: .; j_call: TRBJ1-2; v_call: TRBV10-3
cdr3_aa: CASSDWRGTDTEAFF; cdr3_nt: TGTGCCAGCAGTGACTGGCGGGGGACGGACACTGAAGCTTTCTTT; cdr3_length: 15; clone_size: .; d_call: .; j_call: TRBJ1-1; v_call: TRBV25-1
cdr3_aa: CASSSPGTGDNSPLHF; cdr3_nt: TGTGCCAGCAGTTCTCCGGGGACAGGCGATAATTCACCCCTCCACTTT; cdr3_length: 16; clone_size: .; d_call: TRBD1; j_call: TRBJ1-6; v_call: TRBV27
cdr3_aa: CASSVGGTSGGMGEQYF; cdr3_nt: TGTGCCAGCAGCGTAGGAGGGACTAGCGGGGGTATGGGCGAGCAGTACTTC; cdr3_length: 17; clone_size: .; d_call: TRBD2; j_call: TRBJ2-7; v_call: TRBV9
cdr3_aa: CASSHGTEYSNQPQHF; cdr3_nt: TGTGCCAGCAGTCACGGGACAGAATATAGCAATCAGCCCCAGCATTTT; cdr3_length: 16; clone_size: .; d_call: TRBD1; j_call: TRBJ1-5; v_call: TRBV27
cdr3_aa: CASIPIGSRAGGSDTQYF; cdr3_nt: TGTGCCAGCATCCCTATTGGTTCACGAGCGGGAGGGTCAGATACGCAGTATTTT; cdr3_length: 18; clone_size: many; d_call: TRBD2; j_call: TRBJ2-3; v_call: TRBV7-2
cdr3_aa: CATSDPGQLNNEQFF; cdr3_nt: TGTGCCACCAGTGACCCCGGACAGCTTAACAATGAGCAGTTCTTC; cdr3_length: 15; clone_size: .; d_call: .; j_call: TRBJ2-1; v_call: TRBV24-1
cdr3_aa: CASSPRSSAEAFF; cdr3_nt: TGCGCCAGCAGCCCGAGGAGTAGCGCTGAAGCTTTCTTT; cdr3_length: 13; clone_size: .; d_call: .; j_call: TRBJ1-1; v_call: TRBV4-1
cdr3_aa: CASSPGGNELVATF; cdr3_nt: TGTGCCAGCAGTCCGGGAGGAAACGAGTTGGTCGCCACCTTC; cdr3_length: 14; clone_size: .; d_call: .; j_call: TRBJ1-2; v_call: TRBV6-5
cdr3_aa: CASSLDPVSGYTF; cdr3_nt: TGTGCCAGCAGCTTAGATCCAGTATCCGGCTACACCTTC; cdr3_length: 13; clone_size: .; d_call: .; j_call: TRBJ1-2; v_call: TRBV11-3